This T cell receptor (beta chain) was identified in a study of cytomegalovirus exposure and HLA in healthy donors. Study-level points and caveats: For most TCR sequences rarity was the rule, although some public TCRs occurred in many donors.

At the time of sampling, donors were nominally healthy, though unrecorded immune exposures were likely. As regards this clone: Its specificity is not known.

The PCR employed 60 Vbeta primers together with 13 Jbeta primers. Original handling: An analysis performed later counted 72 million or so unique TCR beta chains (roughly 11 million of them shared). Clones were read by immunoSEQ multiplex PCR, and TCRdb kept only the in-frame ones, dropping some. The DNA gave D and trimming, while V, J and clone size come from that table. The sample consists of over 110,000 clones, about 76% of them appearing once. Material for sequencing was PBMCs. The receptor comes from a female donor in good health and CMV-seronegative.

The CDR3 sequence is CASSPRQAQEETQYF. CDR3 coding DNA: TGCGCCAGCAGCCCAAGACAGGCCCAGGAAGAGACCCAGTACTTC. This sequence joins TRBV4-1 and TRBJ2-5; D perhaps matches TRBD1 (6 bases). CDR1 is MGHRA and CDR2 is YSYEKL in the germline V gene. There are 15 residues in the CDR3. V was shortened by 4 bases and J by 3 bases, with 15 bases between the two germline ends.